This T cell receptor (beta chain) stems from a study of shared clonotypes between healthy human individuals. This clone was counted once. The authors split each subset's genomic DNA evenly across several immunoSEQ plates. In the original processing: As immunoSEQ supplied junction-only sequences (without quality scores), filtering differed. Sequencing was performed with immunoSEQ multiplex PCR; in TCRdb, only in-frame clones are kept and a portion is missing. V and J calls and clone size are copied from that table; D and trimming were computed from the DNA. The sample holds approximately 350,000 clones; approximately 74% are singletons and the top ten take about 9.4%. Sequencing was performed on memory CD4+ T cells sorted from blood. Subset described: CD45RA-negative fraction. This receptor was identified in a man aged 25-45 years in good health.

CDR3 loop: CASSDETGGFEKLFF. Here the CDR3 DNA reads TGTGCCAGCAGTGACGAGACAGGGGGTTTTGAAAAACTGTTTTTT. V usage is TRBV25-1 and J usage is TRBJ1-4, with 9 bases lining up with TRBD1. The length of the CDR3 is 15 residues. Germline V CDR1 and CDR2: MGHDK, SYGVNS. Trimming removed 3 bases from V and 7 bases from J; junction bases left unmatched: 6.